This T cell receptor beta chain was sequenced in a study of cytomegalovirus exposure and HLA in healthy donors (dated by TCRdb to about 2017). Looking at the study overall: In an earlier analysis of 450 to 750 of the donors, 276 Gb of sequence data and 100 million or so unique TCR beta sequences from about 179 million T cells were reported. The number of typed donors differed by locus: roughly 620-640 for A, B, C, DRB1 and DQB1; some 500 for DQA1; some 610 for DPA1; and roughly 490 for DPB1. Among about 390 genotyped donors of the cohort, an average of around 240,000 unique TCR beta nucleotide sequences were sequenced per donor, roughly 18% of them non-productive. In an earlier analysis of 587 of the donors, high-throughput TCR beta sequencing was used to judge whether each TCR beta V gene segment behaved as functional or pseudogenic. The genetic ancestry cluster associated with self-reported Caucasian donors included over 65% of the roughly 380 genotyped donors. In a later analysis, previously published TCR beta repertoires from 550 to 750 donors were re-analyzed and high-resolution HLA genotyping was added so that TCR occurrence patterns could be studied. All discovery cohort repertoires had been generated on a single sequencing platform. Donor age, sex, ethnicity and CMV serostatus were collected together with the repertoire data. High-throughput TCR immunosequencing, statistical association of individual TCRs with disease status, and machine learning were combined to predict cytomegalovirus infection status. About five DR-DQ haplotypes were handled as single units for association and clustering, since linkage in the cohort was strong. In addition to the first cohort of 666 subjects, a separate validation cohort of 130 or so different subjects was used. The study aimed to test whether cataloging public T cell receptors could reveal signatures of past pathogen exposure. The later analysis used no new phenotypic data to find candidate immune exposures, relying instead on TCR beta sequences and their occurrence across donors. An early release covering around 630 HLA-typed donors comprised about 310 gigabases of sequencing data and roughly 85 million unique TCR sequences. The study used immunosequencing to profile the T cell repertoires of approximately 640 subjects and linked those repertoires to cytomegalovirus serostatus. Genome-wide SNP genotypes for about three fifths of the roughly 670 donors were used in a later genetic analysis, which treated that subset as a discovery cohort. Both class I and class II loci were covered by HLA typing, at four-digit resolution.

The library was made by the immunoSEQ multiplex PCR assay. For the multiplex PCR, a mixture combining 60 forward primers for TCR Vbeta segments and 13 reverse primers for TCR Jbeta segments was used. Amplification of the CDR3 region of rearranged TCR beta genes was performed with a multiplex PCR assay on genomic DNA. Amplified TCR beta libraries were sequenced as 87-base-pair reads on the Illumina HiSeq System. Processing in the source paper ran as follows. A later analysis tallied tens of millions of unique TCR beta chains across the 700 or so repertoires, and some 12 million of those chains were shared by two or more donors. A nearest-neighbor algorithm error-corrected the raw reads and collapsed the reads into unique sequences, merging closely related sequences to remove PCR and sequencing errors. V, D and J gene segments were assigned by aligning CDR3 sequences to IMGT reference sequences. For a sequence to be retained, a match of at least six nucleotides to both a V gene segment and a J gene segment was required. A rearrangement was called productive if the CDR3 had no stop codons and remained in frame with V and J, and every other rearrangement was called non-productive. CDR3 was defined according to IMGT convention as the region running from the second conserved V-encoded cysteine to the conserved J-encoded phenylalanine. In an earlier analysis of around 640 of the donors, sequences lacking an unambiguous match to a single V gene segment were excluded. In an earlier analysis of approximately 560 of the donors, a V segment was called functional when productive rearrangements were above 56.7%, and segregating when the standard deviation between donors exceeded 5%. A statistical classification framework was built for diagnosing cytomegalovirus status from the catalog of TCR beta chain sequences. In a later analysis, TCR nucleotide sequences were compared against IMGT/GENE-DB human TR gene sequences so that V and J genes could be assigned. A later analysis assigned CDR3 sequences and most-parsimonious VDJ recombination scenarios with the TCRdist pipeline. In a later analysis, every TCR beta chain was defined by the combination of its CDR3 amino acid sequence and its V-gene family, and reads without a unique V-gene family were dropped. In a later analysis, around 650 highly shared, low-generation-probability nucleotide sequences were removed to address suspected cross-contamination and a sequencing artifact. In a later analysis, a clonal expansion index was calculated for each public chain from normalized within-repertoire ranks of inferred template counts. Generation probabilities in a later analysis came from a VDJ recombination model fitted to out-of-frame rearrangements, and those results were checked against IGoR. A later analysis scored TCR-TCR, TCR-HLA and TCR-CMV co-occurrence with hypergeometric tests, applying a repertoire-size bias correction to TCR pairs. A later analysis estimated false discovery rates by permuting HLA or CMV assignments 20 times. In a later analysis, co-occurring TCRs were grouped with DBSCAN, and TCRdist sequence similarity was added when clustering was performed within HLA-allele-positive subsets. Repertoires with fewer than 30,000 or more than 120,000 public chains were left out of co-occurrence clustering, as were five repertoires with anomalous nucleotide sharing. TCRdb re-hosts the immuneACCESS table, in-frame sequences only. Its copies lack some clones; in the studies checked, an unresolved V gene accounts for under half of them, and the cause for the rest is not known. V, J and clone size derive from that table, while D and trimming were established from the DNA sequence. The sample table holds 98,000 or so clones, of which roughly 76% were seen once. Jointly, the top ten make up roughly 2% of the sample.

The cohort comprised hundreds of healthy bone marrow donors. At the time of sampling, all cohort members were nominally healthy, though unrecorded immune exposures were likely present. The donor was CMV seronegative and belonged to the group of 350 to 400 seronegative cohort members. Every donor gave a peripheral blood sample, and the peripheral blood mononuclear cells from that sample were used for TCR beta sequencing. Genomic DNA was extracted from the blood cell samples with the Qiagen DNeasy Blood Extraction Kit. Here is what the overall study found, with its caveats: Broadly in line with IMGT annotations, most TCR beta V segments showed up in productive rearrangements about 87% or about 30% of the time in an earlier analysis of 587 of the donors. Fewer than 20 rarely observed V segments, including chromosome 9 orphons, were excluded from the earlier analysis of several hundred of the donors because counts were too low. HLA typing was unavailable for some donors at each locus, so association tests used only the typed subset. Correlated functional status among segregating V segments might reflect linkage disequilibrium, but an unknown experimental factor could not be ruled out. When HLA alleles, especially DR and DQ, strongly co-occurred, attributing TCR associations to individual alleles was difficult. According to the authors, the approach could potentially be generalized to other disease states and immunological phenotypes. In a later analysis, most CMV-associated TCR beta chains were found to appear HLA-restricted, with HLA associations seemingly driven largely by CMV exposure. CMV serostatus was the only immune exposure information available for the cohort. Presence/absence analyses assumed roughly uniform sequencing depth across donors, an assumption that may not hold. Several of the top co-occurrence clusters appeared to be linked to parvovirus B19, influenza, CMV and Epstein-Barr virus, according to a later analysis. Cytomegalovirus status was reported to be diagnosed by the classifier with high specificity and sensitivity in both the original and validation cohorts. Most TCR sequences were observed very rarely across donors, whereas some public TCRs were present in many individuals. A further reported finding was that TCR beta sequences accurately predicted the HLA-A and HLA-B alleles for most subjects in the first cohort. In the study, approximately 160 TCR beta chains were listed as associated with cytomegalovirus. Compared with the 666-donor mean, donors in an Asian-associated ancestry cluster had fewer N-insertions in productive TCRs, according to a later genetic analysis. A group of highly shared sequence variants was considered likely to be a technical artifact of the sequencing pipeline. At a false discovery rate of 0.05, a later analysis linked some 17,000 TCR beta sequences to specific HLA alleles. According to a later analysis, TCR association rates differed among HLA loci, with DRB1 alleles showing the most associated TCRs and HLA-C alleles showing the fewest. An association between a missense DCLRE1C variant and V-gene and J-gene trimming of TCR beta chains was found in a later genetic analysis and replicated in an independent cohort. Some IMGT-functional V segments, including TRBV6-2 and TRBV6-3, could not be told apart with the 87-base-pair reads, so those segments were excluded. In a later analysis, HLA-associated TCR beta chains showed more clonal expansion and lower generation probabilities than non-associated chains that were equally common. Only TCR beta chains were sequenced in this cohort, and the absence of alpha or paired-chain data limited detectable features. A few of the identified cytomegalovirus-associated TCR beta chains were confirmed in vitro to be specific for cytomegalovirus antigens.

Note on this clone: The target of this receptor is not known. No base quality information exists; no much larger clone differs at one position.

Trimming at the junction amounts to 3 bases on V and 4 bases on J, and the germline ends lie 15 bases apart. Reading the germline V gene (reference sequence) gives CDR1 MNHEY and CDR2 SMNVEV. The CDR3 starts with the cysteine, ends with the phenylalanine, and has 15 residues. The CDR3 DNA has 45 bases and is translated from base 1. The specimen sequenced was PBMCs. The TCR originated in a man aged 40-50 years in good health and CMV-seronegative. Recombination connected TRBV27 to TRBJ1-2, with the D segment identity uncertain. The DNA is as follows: TGTGCCAGCAGTTTTTTCTCCGGAGGGCGCTATGGCTACACCTTC. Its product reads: CASSFFSGGRYGYTF.